This T cell receptor beta chain was recovered during a study of monozygotic twins with inflammatory bowel disease. Study-level points and caveats: IBD patients had lower TCRbeta diversity (inverse Simpson) than healthy co-twins.

Each TCR library used 3500 ng of total RNA. TCRdb reanalyzed the 5' RACE reads and collapses them to one entry per CDR3 protein, without DNA. The ten top clones account for 2.6%, within a sample of 350,000 to 400,000 distinct CDR3 sequences. Germline values: CDR1 MGHDK, CDR2 SYGVNS. The CDR3 totals 15 residues. To note about this clonotype: Its specificity is not known.

Whole blood without T cell sorting served as the source of isolated total RNA. The clonotype originates from a human donor with ulcerative colitis or Crohn's disease, or a healthy co-twin of an affected twin (not recorded which). Sequenced: blood. The J gene is TRBJ2-3, the V gene TRBV25-1; TCRdb lists TRBD2, though no DNA is available to test this call. The CDR3 region is CASSVAGSTGDTQYF.